This entry is about one T cell receptor (beta chain). A multiplex PCR was run with 60 Vbeta primers and 13 Jbeta primers. Measured with immunoSEQ multiplex PCR; TCRdb has only the in-frame clones, and not every one. The sample lists roughly 180,000 clones, approximately 84% occurring once. The sample originates from a study of cytomegalovirus exposure and HLA in healthy donors. Study summary: Caucasian-associated ancestry cluster membership applied to about 77% of around 400 genotyped donors.

The CDR3 is 18 residues long. The V and J ends lost 4 bases and 3 bases, in that order; junction bases with no gene match: 12. CDR1 is MGHRA, CDR2 YSYEKL, per germline. The sequence derives from a young woman in good health and CMV-seropositive. Sequenced sample: PBMCs. The V and J genes are TRBV4-1 and TRBJ2-4, with 10 bases that match TRBD2. The CDR3 region has the DNA TGCGCCAGCAGCCCAATGGGGAGCGGGAGGGTTAGCAAAAACATTCAGTACTTC. This sequence encodes CASSPMGSGRVSKNIQYF.